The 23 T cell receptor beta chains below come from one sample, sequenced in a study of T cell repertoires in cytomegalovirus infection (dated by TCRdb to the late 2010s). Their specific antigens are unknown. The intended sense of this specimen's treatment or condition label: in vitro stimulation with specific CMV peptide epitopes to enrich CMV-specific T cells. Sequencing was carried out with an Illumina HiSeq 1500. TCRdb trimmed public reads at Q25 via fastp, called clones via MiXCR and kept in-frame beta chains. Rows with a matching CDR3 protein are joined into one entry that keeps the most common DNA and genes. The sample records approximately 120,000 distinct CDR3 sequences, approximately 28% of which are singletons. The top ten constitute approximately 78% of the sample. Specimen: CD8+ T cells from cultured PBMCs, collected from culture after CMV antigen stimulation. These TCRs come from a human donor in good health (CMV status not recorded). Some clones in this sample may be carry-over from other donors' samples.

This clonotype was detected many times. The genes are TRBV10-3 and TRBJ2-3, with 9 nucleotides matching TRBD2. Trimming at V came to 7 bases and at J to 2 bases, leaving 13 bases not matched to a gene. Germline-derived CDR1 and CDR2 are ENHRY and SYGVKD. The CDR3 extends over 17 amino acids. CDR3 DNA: TGTGCCATCACCGGCGGGGGGGAAGGATTTTACACAGATACGCAGTATTTT. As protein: CAITGGGEGFYTDTQYF.

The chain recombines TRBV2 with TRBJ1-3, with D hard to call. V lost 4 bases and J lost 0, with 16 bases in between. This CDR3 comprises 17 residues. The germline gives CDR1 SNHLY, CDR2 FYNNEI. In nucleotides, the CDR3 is TGTGCCAGCAGTGGCACCCAGGTCGAGATCTCTGGAAACACCATATATTTT. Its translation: CASSGTQVEISGNTIYF.

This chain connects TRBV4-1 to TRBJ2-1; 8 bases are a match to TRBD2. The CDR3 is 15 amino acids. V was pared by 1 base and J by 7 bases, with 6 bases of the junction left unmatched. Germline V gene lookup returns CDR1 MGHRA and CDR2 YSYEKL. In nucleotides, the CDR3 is TGCGCCAGCAGCCAAGCTAACCTAGCGGGTAATGAGCAGTTCTTC. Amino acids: CASSQANLAGNEQFF.

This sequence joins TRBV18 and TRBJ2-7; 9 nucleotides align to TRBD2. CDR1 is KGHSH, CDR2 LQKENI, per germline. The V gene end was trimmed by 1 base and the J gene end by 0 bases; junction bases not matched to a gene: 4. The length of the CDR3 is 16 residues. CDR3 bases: TGTGCCAGCTCACCACTTGCGGGGGGGAGCTCCTACGAGCAGTACTTC. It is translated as CASSPLAGGSSYEQYF. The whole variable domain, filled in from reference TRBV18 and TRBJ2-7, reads NAGVMQNPRHLVRRRGQEARLRCSPMKGHSHVYWYRQLPEEGLKFMVYLQKENIIDESGMPKERFSAEFPKEGPSILRIQQVVRGDSAAYFCASSPLAGGSSYEQYFGPGTRLTVT.

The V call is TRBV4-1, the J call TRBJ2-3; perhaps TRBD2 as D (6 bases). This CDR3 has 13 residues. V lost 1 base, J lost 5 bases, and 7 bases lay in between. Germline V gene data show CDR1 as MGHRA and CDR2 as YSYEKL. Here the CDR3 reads CASSQGGVDTQYF. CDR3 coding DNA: TGCGCCAGCAGCCAAGGGGGGGTAGATACGCAGTATTTT.

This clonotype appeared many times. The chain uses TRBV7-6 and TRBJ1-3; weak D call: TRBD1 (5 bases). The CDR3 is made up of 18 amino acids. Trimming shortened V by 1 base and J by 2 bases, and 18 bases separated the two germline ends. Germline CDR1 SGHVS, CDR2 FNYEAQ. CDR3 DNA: TGTGCCAGCAGCTTAGGCCCTAGGGACGTTAAAGCTGGAAACACCATATATTTT. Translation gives CASSLGPRDVKAGNTIYF. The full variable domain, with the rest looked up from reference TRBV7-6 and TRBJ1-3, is GAGVSQSPRYKVTKRGQDVALRCDPISGHVSLYWYRQALGQGPEFLTYFNYEAQQDKSGLPNDRFSAERPEGSISTLTIQRTEQRDSAMYRCASSLGPRDVKAGNTIYFGEGSWLTVV.

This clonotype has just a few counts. CDR3 in amino acids: CASSAREPLQYF. The CDR3 DNA sequence: TGTGCCAGCAGTGCCAGAGAGCCTCTCCAGTATTTT. This chain joins TRBV2 and TRBJ2-3; D is ambiguous. The germline V and J ends were trimmed by 4 bases and 12 bases, with 14 bases remaining between them. Germline-derived CDR1 and CDR2 are SNHLY and FYNNEI. The CDR3 length is 12 residues.

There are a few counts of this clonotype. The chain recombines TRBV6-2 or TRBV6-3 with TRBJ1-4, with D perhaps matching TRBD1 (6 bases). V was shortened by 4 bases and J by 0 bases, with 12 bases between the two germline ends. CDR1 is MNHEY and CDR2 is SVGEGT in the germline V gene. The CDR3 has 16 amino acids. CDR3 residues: CASSSVDSATNEKLFF. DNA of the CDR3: TGTGCCAGCAGTTCAGTGGACAGTGCAACTAATGAAAAACTGTTTTTT.

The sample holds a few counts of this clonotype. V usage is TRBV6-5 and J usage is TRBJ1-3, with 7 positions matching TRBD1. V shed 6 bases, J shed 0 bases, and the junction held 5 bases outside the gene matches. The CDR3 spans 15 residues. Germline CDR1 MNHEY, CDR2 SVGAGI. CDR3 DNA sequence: TGTGCCAGCAGCCGGGACAGCAACTCTGGAAACACCATATATTTT. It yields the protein CASSRDSNSGNTIYF.

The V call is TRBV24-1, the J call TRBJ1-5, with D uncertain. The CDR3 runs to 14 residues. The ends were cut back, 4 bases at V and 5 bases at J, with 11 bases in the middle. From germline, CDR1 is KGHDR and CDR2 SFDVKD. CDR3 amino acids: CATSDSTSYQPQHF. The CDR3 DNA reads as TGTGCCACCAGTGACAGTACCAGTTATCAGCCCCAGCATTTT.

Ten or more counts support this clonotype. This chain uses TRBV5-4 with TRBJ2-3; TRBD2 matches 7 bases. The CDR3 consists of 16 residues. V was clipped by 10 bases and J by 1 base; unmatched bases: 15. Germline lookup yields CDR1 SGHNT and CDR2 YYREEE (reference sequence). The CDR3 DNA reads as TGTGCCTACCCGGGACTACCACCCTTAGGCACAGATACGCAGTATTTT. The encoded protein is CAYPGLPPLGTDTQYF.

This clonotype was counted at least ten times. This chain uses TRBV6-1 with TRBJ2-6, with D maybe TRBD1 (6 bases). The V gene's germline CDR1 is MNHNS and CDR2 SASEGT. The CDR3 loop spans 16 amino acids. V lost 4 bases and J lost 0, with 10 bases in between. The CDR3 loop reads CASSGLGASGANVLTF. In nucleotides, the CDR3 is TGTGCCAGCAGTGGGTTGGGGGCCTCTGGGGCCAACGTCCTGACTTTC.

The CDR3 DNA follows: TGTGCCAGCAGCGGGAAGGTCCCAGATATGGAGACCCAGTACTTC. It encodes CASSGKVPDMETQYF. The chain is built from TRBV9 and TRBJ2-5, with unresolved D. The germline gives CDR1 SGDLS, CDR2 YYNGEE. The CDR3 has 15 residues. V lost 3 bases to trimming and J lost 5 bases, with 17 bases between them. Using reference TRBV9 and TRBJ2-5 for the parts outside the CDR3, the full variable domain is DSGVTQTPKHLITATGQRVTLRCSPRSGDLSVYWYQQSLDQGLQFLIQYYNGEERAKGNILERFSAQQFPDLHSELNLSSLELGDSALYFCASSGKVPDMETQYFGPGTRLLVL.

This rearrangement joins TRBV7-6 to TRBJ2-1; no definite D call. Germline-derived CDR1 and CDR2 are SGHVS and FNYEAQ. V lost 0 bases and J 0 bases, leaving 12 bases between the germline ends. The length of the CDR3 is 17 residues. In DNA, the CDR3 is TGTGCCAGCAGCTTAGCGCTTGTAAGTAGCTCCTACAATGAGCAGTTCTTC. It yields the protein CASSLALVSSSYNEQFF.

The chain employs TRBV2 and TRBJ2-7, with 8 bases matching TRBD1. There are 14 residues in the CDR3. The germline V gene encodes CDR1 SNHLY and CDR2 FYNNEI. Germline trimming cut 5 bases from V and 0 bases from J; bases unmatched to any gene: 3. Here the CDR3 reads CASSSTGVSYEQYF. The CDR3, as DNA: TGTGCCAGCAGTTCGACAGGGGTCTCCTACGAGCAGTACTTC.

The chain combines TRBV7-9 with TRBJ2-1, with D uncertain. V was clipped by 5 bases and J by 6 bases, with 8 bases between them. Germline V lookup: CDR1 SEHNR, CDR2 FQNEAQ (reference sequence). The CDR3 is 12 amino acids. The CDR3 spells CASSPSVNEQFF. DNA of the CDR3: TGTGCCAGCAGCCCAAGTGTCAATGAGCAGTTCTTC.

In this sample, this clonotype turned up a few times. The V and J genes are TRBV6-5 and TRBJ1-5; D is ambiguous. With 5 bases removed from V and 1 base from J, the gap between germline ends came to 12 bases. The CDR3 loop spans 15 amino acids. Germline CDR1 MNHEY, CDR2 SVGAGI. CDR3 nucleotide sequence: TGTGCCAGCAGTCCGGGCCTGGGGAGCAATCAGCCCCAGCATTTT. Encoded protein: CASSPGLGSNQPQHF.

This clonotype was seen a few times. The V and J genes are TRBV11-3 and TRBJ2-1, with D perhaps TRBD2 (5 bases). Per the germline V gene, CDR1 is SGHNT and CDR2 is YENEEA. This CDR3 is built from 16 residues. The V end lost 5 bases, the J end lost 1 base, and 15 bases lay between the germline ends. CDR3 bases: TGTGCCAGCAGCCCGGACTCCATGGGGTCCTACAATGAGCAGTTCTTC. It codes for CASSPDSMGSYNEQFF.

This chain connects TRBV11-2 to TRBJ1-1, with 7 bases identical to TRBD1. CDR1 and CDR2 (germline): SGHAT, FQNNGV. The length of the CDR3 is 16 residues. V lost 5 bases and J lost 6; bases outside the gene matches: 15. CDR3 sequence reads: CASSISLTGWSAEAFF. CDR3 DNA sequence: TGTGCCAGCAGCATATCTTTGACAGGGTGGTCGGCTGAAGCTTTCTTT.

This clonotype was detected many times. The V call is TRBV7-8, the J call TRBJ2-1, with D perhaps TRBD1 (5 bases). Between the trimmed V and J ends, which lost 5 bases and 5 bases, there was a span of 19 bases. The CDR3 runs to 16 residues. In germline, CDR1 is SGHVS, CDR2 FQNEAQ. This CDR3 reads CASSPWARAPNNEQFF. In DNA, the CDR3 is TGTGCCAGCAGCCCCTGGGCCAGGGCACCCAACAATGAGCAGTTCTTC.

The CDR3 reads CASTGTGNGNQPQHF. The CDR3 nucleotides are TGTGCCAGTACCGGCACAGGGAACGGCAATCAGCCCCAGCATTTT. The chain combines TRBV19 with TRBJ1-5; a possible D gene is TRBD1 (6 bases). The V end was cut by 7 bases, the J end by 2 bases, with 15 bases between. Germline assignment: CDR1 LNHDA and CDR2 SQIVND (reference sequence). The CDR3 consists of 15 residues.

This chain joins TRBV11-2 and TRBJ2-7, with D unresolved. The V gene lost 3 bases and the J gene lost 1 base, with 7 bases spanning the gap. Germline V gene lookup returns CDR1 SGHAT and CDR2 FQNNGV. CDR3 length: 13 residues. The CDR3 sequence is CASSFTPSYEQYF. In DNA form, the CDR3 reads TGTGCCAGCAGCTTCACCCCTTCCTACGAGCAGTACTTC. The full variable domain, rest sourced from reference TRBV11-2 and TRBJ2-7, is EAGVAQSPRYKIIEKRQSVAFWCNPISGHATLYWYQQILGQGPKLLIQFQNNGVVDDSQLPKDRFSAERLKGVDSTLKIQPAKLEDSAVYLCASSFTPSYEQYFGPGTRLTVT.

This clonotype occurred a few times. Here the CDR3 reads CASSRTGFSNTEAFF. DNA of the CDR3: TGTGCCAGCAGCCGGACGGGTTTCTCGAACACTGAAGCTTTCTTT. The gene calls are TRBV7-6 and TRBJ1-1; no reliable D call. Deletions cut 5 bases from V and 1 base from J, with 14 bases between. CDR1 and CDR2 (germline): SGHVS, FNYEAQ. The CDR3 extends over 15 amino acids.